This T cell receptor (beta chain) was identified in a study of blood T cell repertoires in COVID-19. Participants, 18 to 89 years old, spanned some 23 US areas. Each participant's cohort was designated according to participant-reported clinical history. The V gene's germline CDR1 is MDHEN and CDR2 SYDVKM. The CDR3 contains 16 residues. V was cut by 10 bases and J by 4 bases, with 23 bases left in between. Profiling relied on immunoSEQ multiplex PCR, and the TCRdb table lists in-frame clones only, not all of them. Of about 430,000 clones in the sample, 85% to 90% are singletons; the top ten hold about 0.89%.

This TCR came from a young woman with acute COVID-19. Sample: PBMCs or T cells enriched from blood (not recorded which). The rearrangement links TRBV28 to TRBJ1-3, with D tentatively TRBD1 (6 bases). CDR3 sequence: CAILSPQGLLGNTIYF. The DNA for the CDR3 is TGTGCCATCCTATCTCCACAGGGCCTCTTAGGAAACACCATATATTTT.